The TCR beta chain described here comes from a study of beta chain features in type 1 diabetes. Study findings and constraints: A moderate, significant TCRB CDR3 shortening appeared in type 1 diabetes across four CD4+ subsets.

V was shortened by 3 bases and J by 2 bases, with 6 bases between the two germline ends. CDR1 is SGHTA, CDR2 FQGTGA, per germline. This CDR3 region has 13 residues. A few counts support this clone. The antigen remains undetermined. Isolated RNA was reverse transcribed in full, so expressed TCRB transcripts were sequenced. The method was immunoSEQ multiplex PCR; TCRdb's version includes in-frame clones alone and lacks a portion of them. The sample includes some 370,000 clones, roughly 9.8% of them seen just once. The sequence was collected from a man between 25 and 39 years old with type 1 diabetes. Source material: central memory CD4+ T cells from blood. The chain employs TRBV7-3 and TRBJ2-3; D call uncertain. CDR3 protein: CASSFTHTDTQYF. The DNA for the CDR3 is TGTGCCAGCAGCTTCACCCACACAGATACGCAGTATTTT. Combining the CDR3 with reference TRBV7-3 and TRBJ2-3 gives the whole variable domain GAGVSQTPSNKVTEKGKYVELRCDPISGHTALYWYRQSLGQGPEFLIYFQGTGAADDSGLPNDRFFAVRPEGSVSTLKIQRTERGDSAVYLCASSFTHTDTQYFGPGTRLTVL.